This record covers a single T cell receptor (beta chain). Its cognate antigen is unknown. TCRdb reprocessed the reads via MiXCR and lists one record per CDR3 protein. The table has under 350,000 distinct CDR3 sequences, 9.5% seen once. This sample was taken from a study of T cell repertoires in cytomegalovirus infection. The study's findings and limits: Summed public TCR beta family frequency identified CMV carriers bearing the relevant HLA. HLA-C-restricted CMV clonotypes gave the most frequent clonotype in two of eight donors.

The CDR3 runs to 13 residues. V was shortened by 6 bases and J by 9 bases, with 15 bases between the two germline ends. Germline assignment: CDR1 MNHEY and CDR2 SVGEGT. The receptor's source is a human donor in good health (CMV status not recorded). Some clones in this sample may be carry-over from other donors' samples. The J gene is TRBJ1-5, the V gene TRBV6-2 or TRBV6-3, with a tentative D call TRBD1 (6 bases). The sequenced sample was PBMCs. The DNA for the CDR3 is TGTGCCAGCAGACTGATTGGGGGGCGGCCCCAGCATTTT. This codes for CASRLIGGRPQHF.